This T cell receptor (beta chain) comes out of a study of T cells after yellow fever vaccination (dated by TCRdb to between 2019 and 2020). For the study in its entirety: The SMART-Seq v4 Ultra Low Input RNA kit was used to prepare libraries from fractions with low cell numbers. Two healthy male donors made up the cohort, one aged 18 to 29 years and the other aged 30 to 39 years. Bulk TCR alpha and beta repertoires were sequenced longitudinally to track T-cell clones before and after primary and booster YFV17D yellow fever vaccination. Blood was collected at multiple timepoints before and after primary and secondary immunization, and bulk PBMC replicates and cell subsets were isolated.

What the treatment or condition label conveys for this sample: live attenuated yellow fever vaccine strain. At each blood-draw timepoint, two biological replicates of bulk PBMCs were collected. A standard Ficoll-Paque protocol was used to isolate PBMCs from peripheral blood. TriZol was used to extract RNA from bulk PBMCs, CD4 and CD8 fractions, and dextramer-positive and dextramer-negative fractions. The cysteine opens and the phenylalanine closes a CDR3 of 15 amino acids. The DNA shown is the 45-base CDR3, in frame from base 1. Deletion took 7 bases off V and 7 bases off J, with a span of 20 bases between the germline ends. The CDR1 and CDR2 encoded by the germline V gene (reference sequence) are MNHEY and SMNVEV. This clonotype came up a few times. Its antigen is still unknown. Base qualities are missing; no much larger clone stands one base away. General findings and caveats noted by the study authors: A small fraction of clonotypes appeared in both the CD4 and CD8 compartments, likely as a result of convergent recombination. Compared with the primary T-cell response, the secondary T-cell response was faster but weaker, reaching its peak on day 5 rather than on day 15. Computational filtering was needed because FACS-sorted repertoires could contain abundant contaminating clonotypes from the bulk population. Most clones expanded after primary vaccination (around 97% of CD4 and around 88% of CD8) were re-detected after the booster, suggesting that broad memory maintenance occurred. Because the study included only a couple of donors, the extent to which the findings can be generalized is limited.

TCR cDNA was synthesized by 5'RACE template switching, which introduced a universal primer site and unique molecular identifiers. Priming for cDNA synthesis came from both the TCR alpha and TCR beta constant segments. Libraries were amplified in two PCR steps, with sample barcodes and sequencing adapters added in the second step. Sequencing of the libraries was done on either Illumina HiSeq 2500 (2x100 bp) or NovaSeq (2x150 bp). The paper's data handling went like this. Reads were demultiplexed and collapsed into UMI consensus sequences with MIGEC, and V(D)J alignment was performed with MiXCR. Vaccine-responding clonotypes were defined with edgeR using replicate PBMC samples, requiring FDR below 0.01 and a log2 fold change above 5 up to day 15. Each bulk clonotype was labeled CD4 or CD8 based on which sequenced repertoire, CD4 or CD8, contained the clonotype at higher abundance. TCRdb applied fastp at Q25 and MiXCR to the public reads, then kept only in-frame beta chains. All rows with the same CDR3 protein become a single entry with the most common DNA and genes. In this record, the V and J calls reflect TCRdb's handling and not the investigators' own analysis. The sample includes a few hundred thousand distinct CDR3 sequences, with approximately 16% observed a single time. The ten largest clones capture about 18% of the sample.

The sequence links TRBV27 to TRBJ2-1; a tentative D match to TRBD1 spans 6 bases. The sequence was obtained from a man aged 18 to 29 who received the YFV17D yellow fever vaccine. The sequencing here drew on PBMCs, taken 5 to 6 days after the first yellow fever vaccination. The CDR3 amino acid sequence is: CASTTAGAVGNEQFF. Read as DNA, the sequence is TGTGCCAGCACCACCGCAGGGGCGGTCGGGAATGAGCAGTTCTTC.